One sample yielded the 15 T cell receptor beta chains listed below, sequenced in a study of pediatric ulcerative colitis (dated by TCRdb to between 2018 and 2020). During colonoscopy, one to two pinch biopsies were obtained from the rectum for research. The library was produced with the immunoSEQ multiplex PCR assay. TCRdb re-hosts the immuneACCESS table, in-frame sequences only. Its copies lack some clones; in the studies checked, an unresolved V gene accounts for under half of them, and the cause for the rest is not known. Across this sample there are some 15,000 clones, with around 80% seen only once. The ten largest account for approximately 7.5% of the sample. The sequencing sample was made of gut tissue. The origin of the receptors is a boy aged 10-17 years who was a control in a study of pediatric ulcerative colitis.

The CDR3 reads CASSIWPGVLPSYEQYF. The CDR3 DNA sequence: TGTGCCAGCAGCATCTGGCCGGGAGTCCTTCCCTCCTACGAGCAGTACTTC. This chain joins TRBV5-6 and TRBJ2-7; D might be TRBD2 (6 bases). Germline values: CDR1 SGHDT, CDR2 YYEEEE. This CDR3 contains 17 residues. Trimming left V 4 bases short and J 0 bases short, with 20 bases between.

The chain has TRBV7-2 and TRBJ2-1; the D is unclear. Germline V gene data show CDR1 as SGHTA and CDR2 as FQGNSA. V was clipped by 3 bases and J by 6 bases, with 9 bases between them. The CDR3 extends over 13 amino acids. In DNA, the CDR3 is TGTGCCAGCAGCTTCGGTCGAGCCAATGAGCAGTTCTTC. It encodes CASSFGRANEQFF.

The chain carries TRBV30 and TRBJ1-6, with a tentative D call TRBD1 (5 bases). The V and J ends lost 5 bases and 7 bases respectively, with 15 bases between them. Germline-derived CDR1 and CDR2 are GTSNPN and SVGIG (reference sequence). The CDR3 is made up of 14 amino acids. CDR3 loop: CAWGEGTKNSPLHF. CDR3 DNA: TGTGCCTGGGGAGAGGGGACGAAGAATTCACCCCTCCACTTT.

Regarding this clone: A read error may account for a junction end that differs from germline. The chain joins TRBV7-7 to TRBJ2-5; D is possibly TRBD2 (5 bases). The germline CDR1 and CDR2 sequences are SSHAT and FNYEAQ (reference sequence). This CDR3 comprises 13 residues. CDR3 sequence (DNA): TGTGCTAGCACCCCCAACTGGGAGGAGACCCAGTACTTC. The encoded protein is CASTPNWEETQYF.

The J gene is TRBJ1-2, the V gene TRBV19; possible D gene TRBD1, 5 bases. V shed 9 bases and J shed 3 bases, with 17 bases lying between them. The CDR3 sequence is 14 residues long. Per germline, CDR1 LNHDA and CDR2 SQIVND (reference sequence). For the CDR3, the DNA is TGTGCCAGCCACCAGTTGGGGGAATACTATGGCTACACCTTC. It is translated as CASHQLGEYYGYTF. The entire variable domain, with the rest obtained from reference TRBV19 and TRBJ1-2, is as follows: DGGITQSPKYLFRKEGQNVTLSCEQNLNHDAMYWYRQDPGQGLRLIYYSQIVNDFQKGDIAEGYSVSREKKESFPLTVTSAQKNPTAFYLCASHQLGEYYGYTFGSGTRLTVV.

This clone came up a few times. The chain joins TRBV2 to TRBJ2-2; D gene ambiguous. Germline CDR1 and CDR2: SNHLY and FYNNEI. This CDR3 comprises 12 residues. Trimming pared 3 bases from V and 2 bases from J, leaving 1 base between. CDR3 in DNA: TGTGCCAGCAGTGATAACACCGGGGAGCTGTTTTTT. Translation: CASSDNTGELFF.

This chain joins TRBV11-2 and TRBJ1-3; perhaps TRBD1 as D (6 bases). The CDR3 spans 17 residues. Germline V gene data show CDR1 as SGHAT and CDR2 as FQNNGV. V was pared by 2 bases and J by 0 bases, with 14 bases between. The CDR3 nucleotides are TGTGCCAGCAGCTTACCCGACTACAGGGCCTCTGGAAACACCATATATTTT. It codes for CASSLPDYRASGNTIYF.

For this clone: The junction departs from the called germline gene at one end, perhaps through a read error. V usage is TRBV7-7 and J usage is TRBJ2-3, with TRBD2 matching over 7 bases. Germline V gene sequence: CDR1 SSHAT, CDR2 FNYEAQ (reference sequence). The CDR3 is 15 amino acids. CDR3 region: CASSSGRGSTDTQYF. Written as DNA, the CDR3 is TGTGCTAGCAGTTCAGGTCGCGGGAGTACAGATACGCAGTATTTT.

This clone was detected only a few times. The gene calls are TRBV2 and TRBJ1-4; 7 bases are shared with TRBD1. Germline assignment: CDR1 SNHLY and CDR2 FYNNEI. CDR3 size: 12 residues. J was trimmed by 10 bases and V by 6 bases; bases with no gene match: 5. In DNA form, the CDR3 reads TGTGCCAGCAGGGGAGACAGGGCAAAACTGTTTTTT. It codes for CASRGDRAKLFF. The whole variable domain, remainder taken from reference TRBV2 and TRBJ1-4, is EPEVTQTPSHQVTQMGQEVILRCVPISNHLYFYWYRQILGQKVEFLVSFYNNEISEKSEIFDDQFSVERPDGSNFTLKIRSTKLEDSAMYFCASRGDRAKLFFGSGTQLSVL.

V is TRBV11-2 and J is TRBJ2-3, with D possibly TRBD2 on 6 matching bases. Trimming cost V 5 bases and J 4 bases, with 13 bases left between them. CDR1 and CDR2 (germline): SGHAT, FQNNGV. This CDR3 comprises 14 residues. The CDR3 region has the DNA TGTGCCAGCAGCCCGGGGACTTTCCCAGATACGCAGTATTTT. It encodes CASSPGTFPDTQYF.

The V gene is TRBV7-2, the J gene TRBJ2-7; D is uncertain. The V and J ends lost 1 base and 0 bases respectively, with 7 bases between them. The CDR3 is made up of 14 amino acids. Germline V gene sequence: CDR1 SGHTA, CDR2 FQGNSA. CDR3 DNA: TGTGCCAGCAGCTTAGTGAAGAGCTCCTACGAGCAGTACTTC. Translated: CASSLVKSSYEQYF.

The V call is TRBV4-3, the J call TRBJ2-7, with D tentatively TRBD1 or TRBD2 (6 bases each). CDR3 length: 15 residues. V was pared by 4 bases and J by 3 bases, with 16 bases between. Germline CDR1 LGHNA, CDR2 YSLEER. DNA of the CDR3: TGCGCCAGCAGCCCCAGGGACACGGGAGTCTACGAGCAGTACTTC. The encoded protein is CASSPRDTGVYEQYF.

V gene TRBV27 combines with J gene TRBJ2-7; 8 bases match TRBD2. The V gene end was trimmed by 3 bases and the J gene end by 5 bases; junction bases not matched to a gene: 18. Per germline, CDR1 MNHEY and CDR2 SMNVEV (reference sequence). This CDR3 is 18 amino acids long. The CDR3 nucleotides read TGTGCCAGCAGTTTGGGGGGACTAGTTGGGGCTCGTACCGACGAGCAGTACTTC. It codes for CASSLGGLVGARTDEQYF.

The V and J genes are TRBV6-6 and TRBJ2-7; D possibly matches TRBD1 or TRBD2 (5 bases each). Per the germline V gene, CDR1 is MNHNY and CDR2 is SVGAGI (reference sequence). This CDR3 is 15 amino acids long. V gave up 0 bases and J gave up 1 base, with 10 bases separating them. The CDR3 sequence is CASSYSRGSSYEQYF. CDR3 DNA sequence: TGTGCCAGCAGTTACTCGAGGGGATCTTCCTACGAGCAGTACTTC.

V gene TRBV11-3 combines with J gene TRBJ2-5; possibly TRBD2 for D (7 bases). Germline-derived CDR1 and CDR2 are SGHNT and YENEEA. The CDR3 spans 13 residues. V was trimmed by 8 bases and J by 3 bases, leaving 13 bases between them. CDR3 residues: CASGIGGEETQYF. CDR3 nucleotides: TGTGCCAGCGGAATAGGGGGGGAAGAGACCCAGTACTTC.